This T cell receptor beta chain was captured in a study of response to subunit inactivated influenza vaccine. The CDR3 has 13 residues. CDR1 is SEHNR, CDR2 FQNEAQ, per germline (reference sequence). The V end was cut by 1 base, the J end by 5 bases, with 8 bases between. TCRdb fed the RT-PCR reads into MiXCR, producing one record per CDR3 protein. The sample has just over 300,000 distinct CDR3 sequences, approximately 21% seen once. This clonotype was sampled from a man aged 50 to 69 who received an inactivated influenza vaccine. The V and J genes are TRBV7-9 and TRBJ2-5, with D unclear. The material was PBMCs from blood, obtained less than 22 months after vaccination. In DNA, the CDR3 is TGTGCCAGCAGCTTAGACCTTGAGGAGACCCAGTACTTC. Translated, it gives CASSLDLEETQYF.